Sequencing of this T cell receptor beta chain was carried out in a study of blood T cells in healthy people across ages. This CDR3 has 13 residues. The V end lost 3 bases, the J end lost 7 bases, and 12 bases lay between the germline ends. The germline gives CDR1 SNHLY, CDR2 FYNNEI. This clonotype occurred a few times. Its specificity is unknown. Through a sample-barcoded 5' primer and a J-beta primer mix, a second PCR was run for roughly 6 to 11 cycles. Each cDNA molecule was tagged by a template-switch adaptor that had 12 random nucleotides. There were at least 2.5 million CDR3-containing paired-end reads obtained from each sample. TCRdb independently ran MiXCR on the 5' RACE reads; one entry per CDR3 protein. The sample carries 850,000 to 1,100,000 distinct CDR3 sequences, 35% to 40% recorded once. Notes on the study in general: When set beside aged donors, long-lived donors presented more naive CD4+ cells and higher diversity.

The V and J genes are TRBV2 and TRBJ1-2; D remains unclear. Sequenced: blood. This clonotype was sampled from a man younger than 30 in good health. Written as DNA, the CDR3 is TGTGCCAGCAGTGACGATCATCTCTCTGGCTACACCTTC. It encodes CASSDDHLSGYTF.